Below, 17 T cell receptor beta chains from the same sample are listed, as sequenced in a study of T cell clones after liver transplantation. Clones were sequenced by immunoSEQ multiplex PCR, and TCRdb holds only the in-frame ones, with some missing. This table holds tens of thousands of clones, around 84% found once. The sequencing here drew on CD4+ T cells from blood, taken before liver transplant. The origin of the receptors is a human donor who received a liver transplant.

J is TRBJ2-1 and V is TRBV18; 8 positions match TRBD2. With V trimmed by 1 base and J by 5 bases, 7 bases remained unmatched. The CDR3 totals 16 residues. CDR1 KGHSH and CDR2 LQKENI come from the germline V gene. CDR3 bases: TGTGCCAGCTCACCACGACATAGCGGGACAAACAATGAGCAGTTCTTC. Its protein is CASSPRHSGTNNEQFF. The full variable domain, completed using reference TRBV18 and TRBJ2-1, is NAGVMQNPRHLVRRRGQEARLRCSPMKGHSHVYWYRQLPEEGLKFMVYLQKENIIDESGMPKERFSAEFPKEGPSILRIQQVVRGDSAAYFCASSPRHSGTNNEQFFGPGTRLTVL.

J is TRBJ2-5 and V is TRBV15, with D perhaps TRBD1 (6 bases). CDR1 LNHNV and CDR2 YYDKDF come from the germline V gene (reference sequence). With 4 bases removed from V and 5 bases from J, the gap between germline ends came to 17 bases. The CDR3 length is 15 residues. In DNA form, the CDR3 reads TGTGCCACCAGCAATACCTTGGGACACGTCGAGACCCAGTACTTC. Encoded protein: CATSNTLGHVETQYF.

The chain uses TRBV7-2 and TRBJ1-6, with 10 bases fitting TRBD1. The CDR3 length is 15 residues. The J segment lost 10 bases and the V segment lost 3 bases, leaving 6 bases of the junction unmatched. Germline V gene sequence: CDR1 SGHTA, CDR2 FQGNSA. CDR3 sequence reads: CASSFPDRGRSPLHF. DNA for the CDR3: TGTGCCAGCAGCTTCCCCGACAGGGGGCGGTCACCCCTCCACTTT.

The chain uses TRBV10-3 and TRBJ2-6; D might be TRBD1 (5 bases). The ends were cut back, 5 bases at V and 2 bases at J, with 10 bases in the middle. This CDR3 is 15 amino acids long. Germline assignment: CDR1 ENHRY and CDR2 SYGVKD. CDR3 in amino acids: CAISQGTTGANVLTF. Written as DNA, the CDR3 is TGTGCCATCAGTCAGGGAACCACTGGGGCCAACGTCCTGACTTTC.

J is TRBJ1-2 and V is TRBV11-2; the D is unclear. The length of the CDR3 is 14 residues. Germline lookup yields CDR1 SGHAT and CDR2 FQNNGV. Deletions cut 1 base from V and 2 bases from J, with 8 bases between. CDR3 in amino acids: CASSLGSTNYGYTF. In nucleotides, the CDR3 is TGTGCCAGCAGCTTAGGGTCGACAAACTATGGCTACACCTTC.

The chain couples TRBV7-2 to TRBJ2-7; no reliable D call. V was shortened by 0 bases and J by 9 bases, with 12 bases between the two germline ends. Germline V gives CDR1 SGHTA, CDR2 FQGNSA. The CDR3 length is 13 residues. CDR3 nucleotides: TGTGCCAGCAGCTTAGCCCCCTCCCTCGGGCAGTACTTC. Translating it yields CASSLAPSLGQYF.

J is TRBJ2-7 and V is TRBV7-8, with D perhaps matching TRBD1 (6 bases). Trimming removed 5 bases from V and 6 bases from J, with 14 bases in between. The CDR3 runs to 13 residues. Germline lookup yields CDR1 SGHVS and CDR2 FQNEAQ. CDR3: CASSLGQFLEQYF. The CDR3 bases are TGTGCCAGCAGCCTAGGACAGTTCCTCGAGCAGTACTTC.

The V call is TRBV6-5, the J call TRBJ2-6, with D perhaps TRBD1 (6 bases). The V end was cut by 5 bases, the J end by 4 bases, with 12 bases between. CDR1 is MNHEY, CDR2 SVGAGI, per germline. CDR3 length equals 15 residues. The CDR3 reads CASSLTGPGANVLTF. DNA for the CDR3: TGTGCCAGCAGTCTTACAGGGCCCGGGGCCAACGTCCTGACTTTC.

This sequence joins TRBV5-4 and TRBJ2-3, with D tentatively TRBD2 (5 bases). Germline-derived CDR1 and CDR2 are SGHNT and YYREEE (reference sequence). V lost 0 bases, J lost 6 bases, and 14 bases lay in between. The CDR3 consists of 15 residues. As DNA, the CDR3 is TGTGCCAGCAGCTTGGCCGGTCTAGGACTTGATACGCAGTATTTT. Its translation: CASSLAGLGLDTQYF.

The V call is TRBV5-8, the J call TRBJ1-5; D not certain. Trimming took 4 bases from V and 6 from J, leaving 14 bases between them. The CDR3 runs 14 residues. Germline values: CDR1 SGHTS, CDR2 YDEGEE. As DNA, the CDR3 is TGTGCCAGCAGCCCAGGTTTGAAGGGTCAGCCCCAGCATTTT. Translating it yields CASSPGLKGQPQHF.

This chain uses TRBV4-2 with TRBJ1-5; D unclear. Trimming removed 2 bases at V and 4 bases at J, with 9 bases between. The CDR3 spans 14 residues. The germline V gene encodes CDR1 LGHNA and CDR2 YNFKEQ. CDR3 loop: CASSQSDGNQPQHF. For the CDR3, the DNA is TGTGCCAGCAGCCAATCGGACGGGAATCAGCCCCAGCATTTT.

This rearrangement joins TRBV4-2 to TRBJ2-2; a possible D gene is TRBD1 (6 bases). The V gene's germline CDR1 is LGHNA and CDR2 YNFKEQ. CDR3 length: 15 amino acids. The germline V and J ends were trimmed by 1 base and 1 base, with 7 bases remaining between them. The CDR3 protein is CASSQVTGNTGELFF. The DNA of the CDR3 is TGTGCCAGCAGCCAAGTGACAGGGAACACCGGGGAGCTGTTTTTT.

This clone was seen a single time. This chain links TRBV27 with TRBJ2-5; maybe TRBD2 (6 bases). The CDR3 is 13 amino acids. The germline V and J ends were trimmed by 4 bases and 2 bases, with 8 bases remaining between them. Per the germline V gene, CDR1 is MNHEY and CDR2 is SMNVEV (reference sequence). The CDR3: CASSSREQETQYF. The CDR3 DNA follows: TGTGCCAGCAGTTCACGGGAGCAAGAGACCCAGTACTTC.

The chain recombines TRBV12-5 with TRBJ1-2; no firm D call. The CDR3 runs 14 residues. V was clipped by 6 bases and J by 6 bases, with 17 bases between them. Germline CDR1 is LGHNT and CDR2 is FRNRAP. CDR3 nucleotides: TGTGCTAGTGGCCCCCCACCGGCGACGGATGGCTACACCTTC. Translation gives CASGPPPATDGYTF.

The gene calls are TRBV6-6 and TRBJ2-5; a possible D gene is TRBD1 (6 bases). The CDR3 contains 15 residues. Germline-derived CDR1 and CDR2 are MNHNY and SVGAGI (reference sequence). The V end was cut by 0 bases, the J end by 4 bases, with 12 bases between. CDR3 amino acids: CASSYSGTLGETQYF. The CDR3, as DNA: TGTGCCAGCAGTTACTCCGGGACATTGGGAGAGACCCAGTACTTC.

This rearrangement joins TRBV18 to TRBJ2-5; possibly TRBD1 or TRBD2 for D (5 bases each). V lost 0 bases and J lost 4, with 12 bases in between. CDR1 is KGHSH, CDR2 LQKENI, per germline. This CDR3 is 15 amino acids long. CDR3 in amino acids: CASSPPSLGVETQYF. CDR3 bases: TGTGCCAGCTCACCACCGTCGTTGGGGGTAGAGACCCAGTACTTC. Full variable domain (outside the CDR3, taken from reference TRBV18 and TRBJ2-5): NAGVMQNPRHLVRRRGQEARLRCSPMKGHSHVYWYRQLPEEGLKFMVYLQKENIIDESGMPKERFSAEFPKEGPSILRIQQVVRGDSAAYFCASSPPSLGVETQYFGPGTRLLVL.

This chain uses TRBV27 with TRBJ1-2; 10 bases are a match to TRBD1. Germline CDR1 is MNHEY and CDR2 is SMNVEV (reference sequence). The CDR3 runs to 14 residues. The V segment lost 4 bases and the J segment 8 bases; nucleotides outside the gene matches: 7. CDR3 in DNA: TGTGCCAGCAGTTCACGGGACAGGGGTTGGGGCTACACCTTC. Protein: CASSSRDRGWGYTF.